These 14 T cell receptor beta chains were all obtained from the same sample, sequenced in a study of blood T cell repertoires in COVID-19. TCRdb's copy holds only in-frame clones and misses some; the assay was immunoSEQ multiplex PCR. This table holds roughly 100,000 clones, roughly 84% found once. Sequenced input: peripheral blood. The receptor source for this set is a human donor in a cohort sampled during active COVID-19.

The chain recombines TRBV9 with TRBJ2-1, with 11 bases aligning to TRBD2. V gave up 0 bases and J gave up 8 bases; unmatched junction bases: 4. This CDR3 region has 15 residues. CDR1 is SGDLS, CDR2 YYNGEE, per germline. As DNA, the CDR3 is TGTGCCAGCAGCGTAGGTCTAGCGGGAGGTTATGAGCAGTTCTTC. This gives the protein CASSVGLAGGYEQFF.

The chain carries TRBV7-2 and TRBJ2-2; possible D gene TRBD2, 5 bases. The germline V gene encodes CDR1 SGHTA and CDR2 FQGNSA. V lost 2 bases, J lost 5 bases, and 21 bases lay in between. CDR3 length: 18 residues. The CDR3: CASSLPWRYGSGTGELFF. The CDR3 nucleotides are TGTGCCAGCAGCTTACCGTGGCGGTATGGGAGTGGTACCGGGGAGCTGTTTTTT.

This clone was recorded once. This chain connects TRBV9 to TRBJ2-7; 8 nucleotides align to TRBD1. Germline lookup yields CDR1 SGDLS and CDR2 YYNGEE. The junction had 5 bases not matched to a gene; V was cut back by 0 bases and J by 3 bases. The CDR3 extends over 15 amino acids. The CDR3 sequence is CASSVGGTGVYEQYF. As DNA, the CDR3 is TGTGCCAGCAGCGTAGGCGGGACAGGCGTCTACGAGCAGTACTTC.

The rearrangement joins TRBV5-1 to TRBJ2-1; D is unresolved. Trimming took off 4 bases at V and 0 bases at J, with 14 bases between the two ends. Germline V CDR1 and CDR2: SGHRS, YFSETQ. This CDR3 is 16 amino acids long. The chain's CDR3 is CASSPRSSSSYNEQFF. CDR3 sequence (DNA): TGCGCCAGCAGCCCTCGTAGCAGCAGCTCCTACAATGAGCAGTTCTTC.

This chain links TRBV5-5 with TRBJ2-7, with 7 bases fitting TRBD2. Germline loops: CDR1 SGHKS, CDR2 YYEKEE (reference sequence). This CDR3 spans 16 amino acids. The V gene end was trimmed by 0 bases and the J gene end by 5 bases; junction bases not matched to a gene: 11. The chain's CDR3 is CASSLERGLRNHEQYF. In nucleotides, the CDR3 is TGTGCCAGCAGCTTGGAGCGGGGCTTAAGGAATCACGAGCAGTACTTC.

The rearrangement joins TRBV7-2 to TRBJ2-7; 9 nucleotides match TRBD1. Germline V gives CDR1 SGHTA, CDR2 FQGNSA. Losses at the gene ends were 0 bases for V and 2 bases for J; bases not matched to a gene: 2. The CDR3 is 15 residues long. CDR3 protein: CASSLATGGPYEQYF. CDR3 nucleotide sequence: TGTGCCAGCAGCTTAGCGACAGGGGGTCCCTACGAGCAGTACTTC.

The gene calls are TRBV19 and TRBJ2-7; 9 nucleotides match TRBD2. Trimming cost V 3 bases and J 1 base; bases outside gene matches: 4. CDR1 and CDR2 from the germline V gene are LNHDA and SQIVND (reference sequence). The CDR3 has 15 residues. CDR3: CASSILAGVSYEQYF. CDR3 DNA sequence: TGTGCCAGTAGTATCTTAGCGGGGGTTTCCTACGAGCAGTACTTC. Together with reference TRBV19 and TRBJ2-7, the CDR3 gives the full variable domain: DGGITQSPKYLFRKEGQNVTLSCEQNLNHDAMYWYRQDPGQGLRLIYYSQIVNDFQKGDIAEGYSVSREKKESFPLTVTSAQKNPTAFYLCASSILAGVSYEQYFGPGTRLTVT.

The rearrangement links TRBV20-1 to TRBJ2-7; 7 positions match TRBD2. The CDR3 is 14 residues long. Trimming removed 3 bases from V and 1 base from J; junction bases left unmatched: 6. CDR1 and CDR2 from the germline V gene are DFQATT and SNEGSKA (reference sequence). The DNA for the CDR3 is TGCAGTGCTAGTCCGGGGGGACTGTCCTACGAGCAGTACTTC. This encodes CSASPGGLSYEQYF.

V usage is TRBV5-1 and J usage is TRBJ2-7, with 7 bases that match TRBD2. This CDR3 comprises 15 residues. V shed 9 bases, J shed 0 bases, and the junction held 12 bases outside the gene matches. Germline CDR1 SGHRS, CDR2 YFSETQ. The CDR3 region is CATRPLAESSYEQYF. The CDR3, as DNA: TGCGCCACCCGACCGCTAGCGGAGAGCTCCTACGAGCAGTACTTC.

This chain joins TRBV9 and TRBJ1-2; 7 bases map to TRBD1. The CDR3 covers 15 residues. Germline V gives CDR1 SGDLS, CDR2 YYNGEE. V shed 4 bases, J shed 2 bases, and the junction held 8 bases outside the gene matches. CDR3: CASSPGGTANYGYTF. The DNA of the CDR3 is TGTGCCAGCAGCCCCGGAGGGACAGCGAACTATGGCTACACCTTC.

V is TRBV27 and J is TRBJ2-3; possible D gene TRBD2, 6 bases. The V end was cut by 0 bases, the J end by 7 bases, with 14 bases between. CDR1 and CDR2 from the germline V gene are MNHEY and SMNVEV (reference sequence). CDR3 length: 15 residues. CDR3 amino acids: CASSLSLEGLNTQYF. The CDR3 DNA reads as TGTGCCAGCAGTTTATCGTTGGAGGGTTTGAATACGCAGTATTTT.

The V and J genes are TRBV5-6 and TRBJ2-2; D is ambiguous. V lost 0 bases to trimming and J lost 6 bases, with 15 bases between them. The CDR3 extends over 16 amino acids. Germline CDR1 and CDR2: SGHDT and YYEEEE. CDR3 loop: CASSLVAAPHPGELFF. In DNA, the CDR3 is TGTGCCAGCAGCTTGGTGGCTGCACCCCACCCCGGGGAGCTGTTTTTT.

This clone has just one count. The chain joins TRBV7-8 to TRBJ2-5, with D tentatively TRBD2 (6 bases). The CDR3 covers 14 residues. The V end lost 4 bases, the J end lost 4 bases, and 13 bases lay between the germline ends. Germline V gives CDR1 SGHVS, CDR2 FQNEAQ. CDR3 region: CASSSGVLVETQYF. For the CDR3, the DNA is TGTGCCAGCAGCTCGGGGGTTTTGGTAGAGACCCAGTACTTC. Full variable domain (rest looked up from reference TRBV7-8 and TRBJ2-5): GAGVSQSPRYKVAKRGQDVALRCDPISGHVSLFWYQQALGQGPEFLTYFQNEAQLDKSGLPSDRFFAERPEGSVSTLKIQRTQQEDSAVYLCASSSGVLVETQYFGPGTRLLVL.

The chain is built from TRBV15 and TRBJ2-3, with TRBD1 identical over 11 bases. With V trimmed by 2 bases and J by 4 bases, 11 bases remained unmatched. The CDR3 is 18 residues long. Per the germline V gene, CDR1 is LNHNV and CDR2 is YYDKDF (reference sequence). The CDR3 here is CATSRLLPGQGVADTQYF. The CDR3 DNA sequence: TGTGCCACCAGCAGACTTTTGCCGGGACAGGGGGTAGCAGATACGCAGTATTTT. Full variable domain (rest looked up from reference TRBV15 and TRBJ2-3): DAMVIQNPRYQVTQFGKPVTLSCSQTLNHNVMYWYQQKSSQAPKLLFHYYDKDFNNEADTPDNFQSRRPNTSFCFLDIRSPGLGDTAMYLCATSRLLPGQGVADTQYFGPGTRLTVL.